The 21 T cell receptor beta chains below were found in one sample sequenced in a study of CD8 T cells in Susac syndrome. Random hexamers primed reverse transcription of about 0.5 to 1 ug RNA. TCRdb used MiXCR to reprocess the immunoSEQ multiplex PCR reads, holding one entry per CDR3 protein. The sample yields 150,000 to 200,000 distinct CDR3 sequences, 90% to 96% seen once. The specimen was CD4+ T cells from PBMCs. The receptor source for this set is a human donor with multiple sclerosis.

J is TRBJ1-4 and V is TRBV10-3; D gene unclear. CDR3 length equals 14 residues. The germline V gene encodes CDR1 ENHRY and CDR2 SYGVKD. V shed 1 base and J shed 5 bases, with 8 bases lying between them. The CDR3 is CAISEWQNNEKLFF. CDR3 DNA sequence: TGTGCCATCAGTGAGTGGCAGAACAATGAAAAACTGTTTTTT.

This chain joins TRBV29-1 and TRBJ2-3; D uncertain. Germline V lookup: CDR1 SQVTM, CDR2 ANQGSEA. This CDR3 contains 10 residues. Trimming took off 6 bases at V and 7 bases at J, with 8 bases between the two ends. Written as DNA, the CDR3 is TGCAGCGTACGCCTGAATACGCAGTATTTT. Amino acid sequence: CSVRLNTQYF.

The chain couples TRBV3-1 to TRBJ2-5; D gene uncertain. Germline assignment: CDR1 LGHDT and CDR2 YNNKEL (reference sequence). Trimming removed 2 bases at V and 5 bases at J, with 9 bases between. The CDR3 extends over 13 amino acids. CDR3 sequence: CASSQLVAETQYF. CDR3 nucleotide sequence: TGTGCCAGCAGCCAATTAGTGGCGGAGACCCAGTACTTC.

DNA for the CDR3: TGTGCCAGCAGCCAACAGGGGGACACTGAAGCTTTCTTT. It codes for CASSQQGDTEAFF. The chain employs TRBV7-3 and TRBJ1-1; 8 nucleotides match TRBD1. This CDR3 comprises 13 residues. V lost 5 bases, J lost 3 bases, and 2 bases stayed unmatched. CDR1 and CDR2 (germline): SGHTA, FQGTGA.

V usage is TRBV20-1 and J usage is TRBJ2-4; 7 positions match TRBD1. The ends lost 6 bases at V and 8 bases at J; junction bases unmatched: 10. From germline, CDR1 is DFQATT and CDR2 SNEGSKA (reference sequence). This CDR3 contains 13 residues. The CDR3, as DNA: TGCAGTGCACAAGAGGGGGCGAAGGACATTCAGTACTTC. Its protein product is CSAQEGAKDIQYF.

This chain joins TRBV29-1 and TRBJ2-1, with 16 bases matching TRBD2. The CDR3 contains 17 residues. The ends lost 7 bases at V and 0 bases at J; junction bases unmatched: 6. Per germline, CDR1 SQVTM and CDR2 ANQGSEA. The CDR3: CSGSGLAGGSSYNEQFF. CDR3 nucleotides: TGCAGCGGATCGGGACTAGCGGGGGGGAGCTCCTACAATGAGCAGTTCTTC.

The V gene is TRBV28, the J gene TRBJ2-7; D might be TRBD1 or TRBD2, each matching 6 bases. Germline V gene sequence: CDR1 MDHEN, CDR2 SYDVKM. The V end was cut by 10 bases, the J end by 7 bases, with 26 bases between. This CDR3 has 15 amino acids. The CDR3 DNA reads TGTGCCACCTCCTTTAGGGGTGGGGGGCGCCGTGAGCAGTACTTC. It codes for CATSFRGGGRREQYF.

This clonotype was seen once. V is TRBV7-2 and J is TRBJ1-6; D uncertain. CDR1 SGHTA and CDR2 FQGNSA come from the germline V gene. V was trimmed by 4 bases and J by 8 bases, leaving 9 bases between them. The CDR3 has 13 amino acids. DNA for the CDR3: TGTGCCAGCAGCTCCCCGGGCCATTCACCCCTCCACTTT. Protein product: CASSSPGHSPLHF.

The rearrangement uses TRBV20-1 and TRBJ1-6; D uncertain. CDR1 is DFQATT and CDR2 is SNEGSKA in the germline V gene (reference sequence). The CDR3 contains 14 residues. V lost 0 bases to trimming and J lost 6 bases, with 9 bases between them. CDR3 residues: CSARDLRLNSPLHF. In DNA form, the CDR3 reads TGCAGTGCTAGAGATCTCAGGCTTAATTCACCCCTCCACTTT.

In its sample, this clonotype was seen once. The J gene is TRBJ1-6, the V gene TRBV4-2, with TRBD1 as a possible D gene (5 bases). This CDR3 has 15 residues. Germline V CDR1 and CDR2: LGHNA, YNFKEQ. Between the trimmed V and J ends, which lost 4 bases and 5 bases, there was a span of 12 bases. This chain's CDR3 is CASSPVGGNNSPLHF. The CDR3 coding sequence is TGTGCCAGCAGCCCCGTTGGGGGAAATAATTCACCCCTCCACTTT.

The J gene is TRBJ2-4, the V gene TRBV27, with 8 bases that match TRBD2. This CDR3 contains 17 residues. From germline, CDR1 is MNHEY and CDR2 SMNVEV (reference sequence). V lost 4 bases and J lost 4; bases outside the gene matches: 12. The CDR3 reads CASSSQAGVAVKNIQYF. In DNA, the CDR3 is TGTGCCAGCAGTTCCCAAGCGGGGGTCGCGGTAAAAAACATTCAGTACTTC.

CDR3 loop: CASSFPLISAKNIQYF. The CDR3 coding sequence is TGTGCCAGCAGTTTCCCCCTTATATCAGCCAAAAACATTCAGTACTTC. The V gene is TRBV7-2, the J gene TRBJ2-4, with D unclear. CDR3 size: 16 residues. Germline-derived CDR1 and CDR2 are SGHTA and FQGNSA. The germline V and J ends were trimmed by 6 bases and 0 bases, with 15 bases remaining between them.

The chain couples TRBV7-6 to TRBJ1-5, with 7 bases fitting TRBD1. The CDR3 runs 13 residues. CDR1 SGHVS and CDR2 FNYEAQ come from the germline V gene. J lost 2 bases, V lost 5 bases, and 0 bases had no gene match. Here the CDR3 reads CASSTGGNQPQHF. CDR3 DNA: TGTGCCAGCAGCACAGGGGGCAATCAGCCCCAGCATTTT.

The V gene is TRBV18, the J gene TRBJ2-4; perhaps TRBD1 as D (5 bases). V was trimmed by 3 bases and J by 4 bases, leaving 10 bases between them. The germline V gene encodes CDR1 KGHSH and CDR2 LQKENI. The CDR3 length is 14 residues. The DNA for the CDR3 is TGTGCCAGCTCACCGCCAGGGCCGAAAAACATTCAGTACTTC. Protein: CASSPPGPKNIQYF. Combining the CDR3 with reference TRBV18 and TRBJ2-4 gives the whole variable domain NAGVMQNPRHLVRRRGQEARLRCSPMKGHSHVYWYRQLPEEGLKFMVYLQKENIIDESGMPKERFSAEFPKEGPSILRIQQVVRGDSAAYFCASSPPGPKNIQYFGAGTRLSVL.

This clonotype was found once. The chain carries TRBV30 and TRBJ2-1; possible D gene TRBD1, 6 bases. Germline V CDR1 and CDR2: GTSNPN, SVGIG (reference sequence). This CDR3 contains 13 residues. Trimming took 1 base from V and 10 from J, leaving 14 bases between them. The CDR3 loop reads CAWSEGVIGEQFF. CDR3 coding DNA: TGTGCCTGGAGTGAGGGGGTTATCGGGGAGCAGTTCTTC.

The V call is TRBV5-1, the J call TRBJ2-2; 10 nucleotides line up with TRBD1. The germline CDR1 and CDR2 sequences are SGHRS and YFSETQ. The CDR3 covers 14 residues. J gave up 4 bases and V 5 bases, and 2 bases lay outside the gene matches. The CDR3 DNA sequence: TGCGCCAGCAGATGGACAGGGGGCACCGGGGAGCTGTTTTTT. Translating it yields CASRWTGGTGELFF.

The chain employs TRBV20-1 and TRBJ1-6; no firm D call. The CDR3 runs 14 residues. Trimming removed 0 bases at V and 8 bases at J, with 11 bases between. CDR1 and CDR2 (germline): DFQATT, SNEGSKA (reference sequence). CDR3 coding DNA: TGCAGTGCTAGAGATTGGGCGACCGATTCACCCCTCCACTTT. As protein: CSARDWATDSPLHF.

This clonotype was observed once. The chain couples TRBV20-1 to TRBJ2-7; 11 bases are a match to TRBD1. The CDR3 contains 13 residues. CDR1 and CDR2 from the germline V gene are DFQATT and SNEGSKA (reference sequence). Trimming removed 5 bases from V and 5 bases from J; junction bases left unmatched: 5. The CDR3: CSASGQGGHEQYF. The CDR3 coding sequence is TGCAGTGCTTCGGGACAGGGGGGCCACGAGCAGTACTTC.

The rearrangement joins TRBV4-2 to TRBJ1-3; D is unresolved. Per germline, CDR1 LGHNA and CDR2 YNFKEQ. This CDR3 has 16 amino acids. V dropped 4 bases and J dropped 2 bases, with 15 bases sitting between them. CDR3 DNA sequence: TGTGCCAGCAGCCGAGGATCACAGCCTGCTGGAAACACCATATATTTT. This gives the protein CASSRGSQPAGNTIYF.

The rearrangement joins TRBV6-6 to TRBJ2-5; D perhaps matches TRBD2 (6 bases). CDR1 and CDR2 (germline): MNHNY, SVGAGI (reference sequence). Trimming pared 10 bases from V and 5 bases from J, leaving 17 bases between. The CDR3 has 13 residues. Written as DNA, the CDR3 is TGTGCCACCCATGATCGGGAGTGGGAGACCCAGTACTTC. Its translation is CATHDREWETQYF.

This rearrangement joins TRBV15 to TRBJ1-6; the D is unclear. Trimming removed 4 bases at V and 7 bases at J, with 14 bases between. CDR3 length: 15 amino acids. The germline gives CDR1 LNHNV, CDR2 YYDKDF (reference sequence). For the CDR3, the DNA is TGTGCCACCAGCAATGGGCAGGCCGCAAATTCACCCCTCCACTTT. Protein sequence: CATSNGQAANSPLHF.